A single T cell receptor (beta chain) is shown here with its context. The sample is drawn from a study of blood T cell repertoires in COVID-19. Looking at the study overall: PBMCs, B-cell-depleted T cells, or T cells were the source of the cDNA or gDNA that made up the material.

Original methodology: For nucleated cells, counts were estimated from reference gene primer amplification. Measured with immunoSEQ multiplex PCR; TCRdb has only the in-frame clones, and not every one. V, J and clone size are those of that table, while D and trimming were read from the DNA. The table records about 100,000 clones, about 84% of them present only once. The sample was peripheral blood. This receptor was taken from a human donor in a cohort sampled during active COVID-19.

The CDR3 is CASSRSYEQYF. The CDR3 region has the DNA TGTGCCAGCAGCCGCTCCTACGAGCAGTACTTC. V usage is TRBV7-2 and J usage is TRBJ2-7; D is ambiguous. CDR1 is SGHTA and CDR2 is FQGNSA in the germline V gene. Between the trimmed V and J ends, which lost 5 bases and 0 bases, there was a span of 2 bases. CDR3 length equals 11 residues.